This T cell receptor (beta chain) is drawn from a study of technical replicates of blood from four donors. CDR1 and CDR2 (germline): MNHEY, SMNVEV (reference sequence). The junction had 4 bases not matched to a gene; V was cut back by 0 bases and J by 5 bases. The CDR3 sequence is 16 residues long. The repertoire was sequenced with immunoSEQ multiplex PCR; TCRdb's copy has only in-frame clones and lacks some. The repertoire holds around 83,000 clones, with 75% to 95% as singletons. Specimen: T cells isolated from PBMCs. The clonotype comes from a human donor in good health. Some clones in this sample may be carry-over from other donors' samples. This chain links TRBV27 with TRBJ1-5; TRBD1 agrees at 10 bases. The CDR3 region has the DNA TGTGCCAGCAGTTTATCTGGGACAGGGGACGATCAGCCCCAGCATTTT. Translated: CASSLSGTGDDQPQHF.